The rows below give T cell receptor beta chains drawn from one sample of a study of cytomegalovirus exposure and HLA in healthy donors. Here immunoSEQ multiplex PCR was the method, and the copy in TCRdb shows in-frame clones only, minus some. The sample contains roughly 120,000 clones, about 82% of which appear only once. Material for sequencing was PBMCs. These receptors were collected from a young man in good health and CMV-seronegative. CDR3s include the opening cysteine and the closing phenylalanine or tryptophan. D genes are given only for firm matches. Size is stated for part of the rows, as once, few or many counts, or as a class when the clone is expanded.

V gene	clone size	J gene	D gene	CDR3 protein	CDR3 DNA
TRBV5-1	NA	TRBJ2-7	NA	CASSLGGTPNYEQYF	TGCGCCAGCAGCTTGGGGGGCACCCCAAACTACGAGCAGTACTTC
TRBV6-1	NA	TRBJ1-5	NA	CASSELGHQPQHF	TGTGCCAGCAGTGAATTGGGCCATCAGCCCCAGCATTTT
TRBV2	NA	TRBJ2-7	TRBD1	CASRKGQGTYEQYF	TGTGCCAGCAGGAAAGGACAGGGAACCTACGAGCAGTACTTC
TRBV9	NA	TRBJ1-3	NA	CASSVAGGVGNTIYF	TGTGCCAGCAGCGTAGCGGGGGGGGTAGGAAACACCATATATTTT
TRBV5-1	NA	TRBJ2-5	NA	CASSLPGRETQYF	TGCGCCAGCAGCTTACCGGGGAGGGAGACCCAGTACTTC
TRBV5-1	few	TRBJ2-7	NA	CASSLAPGIDEQYF	TGCGCCAGCAGCTTGGCGCCAGGGATTGATGAGCAGTACTTC
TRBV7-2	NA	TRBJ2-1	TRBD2	CASSLGGKRGDNEQFF	TGTGCCAGCAGCCTAGGAGGTAAGCGGGGTGACAATGAGCAGTTCTTC
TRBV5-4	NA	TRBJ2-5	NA	CASSSTAVRETQYF	TGTGCCAGCAGTTCTACAGCGGTCCGGGAGACCCAGTACTTC
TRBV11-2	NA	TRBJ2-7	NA	CASSLEGLRGYEQYF	TGTGCCAGCAGCTTAGAGGGGCTCAGGGGCTACGAGCAGTACTTC
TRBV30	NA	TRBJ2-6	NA	CAWQKGAPGVSGANVLTF	TGTGCCTGGCAAAAAGGCGCCCCGGGGGTTTCTGGGGCCAACGTCCTGACTTTC
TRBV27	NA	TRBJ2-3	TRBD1	CASSLRDRGTDTQYF	TGTGCCAGCAGCCTCCGGGACAGGGGCACAGATACGCAGTATTTT
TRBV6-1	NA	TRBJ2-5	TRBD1	CASSLGQGGWETQYF	TGTGCCAGCAGTCTGGGACAGGGCGGGTGGGAGACCCAGTACTTC
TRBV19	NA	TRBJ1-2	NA	CASSMDDRPVGYTF	TGTGCCAGTAGTATGGACGACAGGCCTGTGGGCTACACCTTC
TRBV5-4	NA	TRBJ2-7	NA	CASSFGGSSYEQYF	TGTGCCAGCAGCTTTGGAGGGTCCTCCTACGAGCAGTACTTC
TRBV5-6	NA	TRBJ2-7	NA	CASSPTILQGYEQYF	TGTGCCAGCAGCCCAACGATACTGCAGGGGTACGAGCAGTACTTC
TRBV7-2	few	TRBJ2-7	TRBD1	CASSFSRGLNEQYF	TGTGCCAGCAGCTTCTCCAGGGGGCTTAACGAGCAGTACTTC
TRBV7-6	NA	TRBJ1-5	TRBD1	CASSAETGVTQHF	TGTGCCAGCAGCGCCGAGACAGGGGTGACCCAGCATTTT
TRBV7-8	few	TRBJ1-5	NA	CASSPASRPQHF	TGTGCCAGCAGCCCCGCCTCGCGGCCCCAGCATTTT
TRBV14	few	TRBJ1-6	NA	CASSQANRANSPLHF	TGTGCCAGCAGCCAAGCTAACAGGGCGAACTCACCCCTCCACTTT
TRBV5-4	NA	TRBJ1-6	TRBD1	CASSLGQGQYSPLHF	TGTGCCAGCAGCTTAGGACAGGGACAATATTCACCCCTCCACTTT
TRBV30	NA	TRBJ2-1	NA	CAWTLQGLEQFF	TGTGCCTGGACCTTACAGGGTTTGGAGCAGTTCTTC
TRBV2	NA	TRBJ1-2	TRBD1	CASTRRDRVNYGYTF	TGTGCCAGCACCAGACGGGACAGGGTCAACTATGGCTACACCTTC
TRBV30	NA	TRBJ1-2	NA	CAWVGQSYGYTF	TGTGCCTGGGTTGGACAGAGCTATGGCTACACCTTC
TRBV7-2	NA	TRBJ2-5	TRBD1	CASSLLDRAQTQYF	TGTGCCAGCAGCCTTCTCGACAGGGCTCAGACCCAGTACTTC
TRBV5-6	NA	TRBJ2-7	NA	CASSLGSSYEQYF	TGTGCCAGCAGCTTGGGCAGTTCCTACGAGCAGTACTTC
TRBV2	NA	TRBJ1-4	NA	CASITGLGEKLFF	TGTGCCAGCATCACAGGGTTGGGTGAAAAACTGTTTTTT
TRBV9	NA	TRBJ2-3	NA	CASSHLPVDKPKDTQYF	TGTGCCAGCAGCCACCTACCAGTGGACAAGCCAAAGGATACGCAGTATTTT
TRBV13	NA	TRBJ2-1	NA	CASSLRGQSGDEQFF	TGTGCCAGCAGCTTAAGAGGACAGAGTGGCGATGAGCAGTTCTTC
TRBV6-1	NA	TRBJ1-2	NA	CASSEEQGYYGYTF	TGTGCCAGCAGTGAAGAACAGGGATACTATGGCTACACCTTC
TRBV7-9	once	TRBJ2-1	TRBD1	CASSDIVRQGRYNEQFF	TGTGCCAGCAGCGACATTGTGAGACAGGGGAGATACAATGAGCAGTTCTTC
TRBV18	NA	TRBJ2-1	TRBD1	CASSLRRGQIDNEQFF	TGTGCCAGCTCACTGAGAAGGGGGCAGATTGACAATGAGCAGTTCTTC
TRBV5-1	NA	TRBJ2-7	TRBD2	CASSLGTSGAYEQYF	TGCGCCAGCAGCTTGGGGACTAGCGGGGCCTACGAGCAGTACTTC
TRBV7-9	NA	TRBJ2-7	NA	CASTPRSSYEQYF	TGTGCCAGCACCCCCCGGAGCTCCTACGAGCAGTACTTC
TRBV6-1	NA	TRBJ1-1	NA	CASSSRGGTGTEAFF	TGTGCCAGCAGCTCGCGGGGGGGAACGGGGACTGAAGCTTTCTTT
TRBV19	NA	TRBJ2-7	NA	CASTPGGGGAPYEQYF	TGTGCCAGTACTCCCGGAGGAGGGGGCGCGCCCTACGAGCAGTACTTC
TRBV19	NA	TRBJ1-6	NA	CASEEGGNSPLHF	TGTGCCAGCGAGGAGGGTGGAAATTCACCCCTCCACTTT
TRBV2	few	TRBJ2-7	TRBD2	CAGKRTSREQYF	TGTGCCGGCAAAAGGACTAGCCGCGAGCAGTACTTC
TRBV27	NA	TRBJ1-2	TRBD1	CASSLGTGAGYTF	TGTGCCAGCAGTTTGGGGACAGGGGCGGGCTACACCTTC
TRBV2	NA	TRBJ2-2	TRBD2	CASRLTSGRVNGELFF	TGTGCCAGCAGACTTACTAGCGGGAGGGTGAACGGGGAGCTGTTTTTT
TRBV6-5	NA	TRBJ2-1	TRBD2	CASSYSQTSAYNEQFF	TGTGCCAGCAGTTACAGCCAGACTAGCGCGTACAATGAGCAGTTCTTC
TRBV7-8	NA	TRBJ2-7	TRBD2	CASSPRSGGAYEQYF	TGTGCCAGCAGCCCTAGGTCGGGGGGGGCCTACGAGCAGTACTTC
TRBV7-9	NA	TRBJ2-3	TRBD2	CASSPPGGAGTDTQYF	TGTGCCAGCAGCCCTCCCGGGGGGGCTGGCACAGATACGCAGTATTTT
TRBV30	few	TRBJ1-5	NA	CAWSMGQGSNQPQHF	TGTGCCTGGAGTATGGGCCAGGGCAGCAATCAGCCCCAGCATTTT
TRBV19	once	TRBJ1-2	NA	CASSILQGQSNYGYTF	TGTGCCAGTAGTATTCTACAGGGACAAAGTAACTATGGCTACACCTTC
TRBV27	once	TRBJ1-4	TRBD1	CASSLYQGATNEKLFF	TGTGCCAGCAGTTTATATCAGGGGGCGACTAATGAAAAACTGTTTTTT
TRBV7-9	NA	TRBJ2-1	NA	CASSLAGAAHEQFF	TGTGCCAGCAGCTTAGCGGGAGCGGCACATGAGCAGTTCTTC
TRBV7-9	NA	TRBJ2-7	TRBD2	CASSPIPGGAKYF	TGTGCCAGCAGCCCGATCCCGGGGGGTGCGAAGTACTTC
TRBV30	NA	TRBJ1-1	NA	CAWNQGLLNTEAFF	TGTGCCTGGAACCAGGGGCTTTTGAACACTGAAGCTTTCTTT
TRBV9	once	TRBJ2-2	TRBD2	CASSVGGSGTGELFF	TGTGCCAGCAGCGTAGGCGGGAGCGGTACCGGGGAGCTGTTTTTT
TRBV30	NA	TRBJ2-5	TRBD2	CAWSDRAGAETQYF	TGTGCCTGGAGCGATCGAGCGGGGGCGGAGACCCAGTACTTC
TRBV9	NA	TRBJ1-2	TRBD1	CASSPAGQGVAGYTF	TGTGCCAGCAGCCCCGCGGGACAGGGTGTAGCTGGCTACACCTTC
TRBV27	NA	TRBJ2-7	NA	CASSLGGGWEQYF	TGTGCCAGCAGTTTGGGTGGGGGGTGGGAGCAGTACTTC
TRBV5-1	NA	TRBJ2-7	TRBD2	CASSFLAGDDYEQYF	TGCGCCAGCAGCTTCCTAGCGGGAGACGACTACGAGCAGTACTTC
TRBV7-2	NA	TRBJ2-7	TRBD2	CASSSPAAGVLSYEQYF	TGTGCCAGCAGCTCCCCTGCAGCGGGAGTTCTGTCCTACGAGCAGTACTTC
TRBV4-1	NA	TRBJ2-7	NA	CASSQVEASSYEQYF	TGCGCCAGCAGCCAAGTAGAGGCAAGCTCCTACGAGCAGTACTTC
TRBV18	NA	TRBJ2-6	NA	CASSPDGQGAPGANVLTF	TGTGCCAGCTCACCGGATGGTCAAGGGGCACCAGGGGCCAACGTCCTGACTTTC
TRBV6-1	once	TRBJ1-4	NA	CASTSFWGEGEKLFF	TGTGCCAGCACCTCATTTTGGGGGGAAGGAGAAAAACTGTTTTTT